This T cell receptor (beta chain) was profiled in a study of cytomegalovirus exposure and HLA in healthy donors. Points from the study as a whole: Under in vitro conditions, three CMV-associated chains were confirmed as specific for CMV antigens. Using the classifier, cytomegalovirus status was reportedly diagnosed with high specificity and sensitivity. V- and J-gene trimming of TCR beta was linked (in a later analysis) to a missense DCLRE1C variant.

From germline, CDR1 is SGHRS and CDR2 YFSETQ. V lost 4 bases to trimming and J lost 1 base, with 6 bases between them. CDR3 length: 12 residues. The PCR contained 60 Vbeta and 13 Jbeta primers. Profiled with immunoSEQ multiplex PCR; TCRdb holds only in-frame clones, not every one. The table includes about 84,000 clones, roughly 78% detected once. Worth noting for this clone: Its antigen is unidentified.

J is TRBJ2-7 and V is TRBV5-1; D not resolved. Sequencing used PBMCs. This sequence originates from a male donor in good health and CMV-seropositive. This CDR3 is CASSGASYEQYF. The CDR3 DNA sequence: TGCGCCAGCAGCGGAGCATCCTACGAGCAGTACTTC.